This T cell receptor (beta chain) comes out of a study of read filtering for tumor transcriptome and immune sequencing. At the time of active disease, bone marrow was collected from every patient. From roughly 0.4 ug of RNA, a library with molecular barcoded alpha/delta and beta/gamma adaptors was made. Using its own MiXCR run on the reads, TCRdb lists one record per CDR3 protein. The top ten clones hold about 35% of a sample with some 40,000 distinct CDR3 sequences, 12% of them seen once. The CDR3 totals 14 residues. Germline V gene sequence: CDR1 SGHTA, CDR2 FQGNSA. J gave up 1 base and V 5 bases, and 4 bases lay outside the gene matches. This clonotype was observed at least ten times. The antigen is unknown. Study-wide findings and caveats: Sorted CD138-negative bone marrow cells were not purified T cells.

The sample consisted of a population of CD138-negative cells sorted from bone marrow. The chain is built from TRBV7-2 and TRBJ2-7; 8 nucleotides agree with TRBD1. This receptor was taken from a donor aged 40 or over with multiple myeloma. This CDR3 reads CASSADRASYEQYF. The CDR3 DNA sequence: TGTGCCAGCAGCGCGGACAGGGCATCCTACGAGCAGTACTTC.